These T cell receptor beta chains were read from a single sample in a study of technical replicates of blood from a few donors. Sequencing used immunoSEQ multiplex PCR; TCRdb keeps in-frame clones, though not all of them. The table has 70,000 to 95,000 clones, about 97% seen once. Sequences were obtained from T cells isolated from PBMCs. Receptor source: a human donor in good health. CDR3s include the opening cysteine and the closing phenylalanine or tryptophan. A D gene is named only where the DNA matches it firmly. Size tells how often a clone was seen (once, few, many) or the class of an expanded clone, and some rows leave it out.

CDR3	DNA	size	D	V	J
CASSLVGQGTLSYEQYF	TGTGCCAGCAGCTTAGTGGGACAGGGAACTCTATCCTACGAGCAGTACTTC	-	TRBD1	TRBV11-3	TRBJ2-7
CASTPPEGRYYGYTF	TGTGCCAGCACCCCCCCGGAGGGGCGATACTATGGCTACACCTTC	-	-	TRBV7-2	TRBJ1-2
CASSPRGHLYNEQFF	TGTGCCAGCAGCCCGAGGGGACACCTATACAATGAGCAGTTCTTC	-	-	TRBV7-9	TRBJ2-1
CASSESRGGIYNEQFF	TGCGCCAGCAGCGAATCGCGAGGCGGGATTTACAATGAGCAGTTCTTC	few	-	TRBV5-1	TRBJ2-1
CATSRDRQQFQETQYF	TGTGCCACCAGCAGAGACCGACAACAGTTCCAAGAGACCCAGTACTTC	once	-	TRBV15	TRBJ2-5
CASSTQGGGRGGTPDTQYF	TGTGCCAGCAGTACCCAGGGCGGGGGGCGCGGCGGGACCCCAGATACGCAGTATTTT	-	TRBD2	TRBV2	TRBJ2-3
CASSMNSAGELFF	TGTGCCAGCAGCATGAACAGTGCCGGGGAGCTGTTTTTT	-	-	TRBV7-6	TRBJ2-2
CASSKAETGVAGGREYF	TGTGCCAGCAGCAAAGCCGAGACAGGGGTAGCGGGAGGGCGAGAGTACTTC	once	-	TRBV21-1	TRBJ2-7
CASNLGTAYYSGNTIYF	TGTGCCAGTAATCTGGGGACAGCATACTACTCTGGAAACACCATATATTTT	once	TRBD1	TRBV19	TRBJ1-3
CASSIGGQGRYEQYF	TGTGCCAGTAGTATAGGCGGACAGGGTCGGTACGAGCAGTACTTC	-	TRBD1	TRBV19	TRBJ2-7
CAISVGGDTYEQYF	TGTGCCATCAGCGTTGGGGGGGATACCTACGAGCAGTACTTC	-	TRBD2	TRBV10-3	TRBJ2-7
CASSVWGGRLDEQYF	TGTGCCAGCAGTGTCTGGGGCGGGAGGCTCGACGAGCAGTACTTC	-	TRBD2	TRBV2	TRBJ2-7
CASRVLGSGEQFF	TGCGCCAGCCGCGTTTTGGGGAGCGGTGAGCAGTTCTTC	-	-	TRBV5-1	TRBJ2-1
CAISGTGAYEQYF	TGTGCCATCAGTGGGACAGGAGCCTACGAGCAGTACTTC	-	TRBD1	TRBV10-3	TRBJ2-7
CASSVAGVWETYNEQFF	TGTGCCAGCAGCGTAGCCGGGGTGTGGGAAACCTACAATGAGCAGTTCTTC	-	-	TRBV9	TRBJ2-1
CASSPTKDQETQYF	TGTGCCAGTAGTCCTACTAAGGACCAAGAGACCCAGTACTTC	-	-	TRBV19	TRBJ2-5
CASSKRETIETQYF	TGTGCCAGCAGCAAGCGGGAGACGATTGAGACCCAGTACTTC	-	TRBD2	TRBV5-6	TRBJ2-5
CASSSRGPNEQFF	TGTGCCAGCAGCTCAAGAGGTCCCAATGAGCAGTTCTTC	-	-	TRBV11-3	TRBJ2-1
CASSLGQAEKLFF	TGTGCCAGCAGCCTGGGGCAGGCTGAAAAACTGTTTTTT	-	-	TRBV11-2	TRBJ1-4
CASSYSRGMSTEAFF	TGTGCCAGCAGTTACTCGAGAGGGATGAGCACTGAAGCTTTCTTT	once	-	TRBV6-5	TRBJ1-1
CASSTRQGMNTEAFF	TGTGCCAGCAGCACCCGACAGGGAATGAACACTGAAGCTTTCTTT	-	-	TRBV21-1	TRBJ1-1
CASSLTPTGGSNGYTF	TGTGCCAGCAGCCTAACGCCGACGGGAGGGTCCAATGGCTACACCTTC	-	-	TRBV6-6	TRBJ1-2
CASRPSSGLYEQYF	TGCGCCAGCAGGCCAAGTAGCGGACTCTACGAGCAGTACTTC	-	-	TRBV10-2	TRBJ2-7
CASSMELAGGQETQYF	TGTGCCAGTAGTATGGAACTAGCGGGAGGACAAGAGACCCAGTACTTC	-	TRBD2	TRBV19	TRBJ2-5
CASSLVEVAPYNEQFF	TGTGCCAGCAGCTTGGTCGAAGTAGCGCCATACAATGAGCAGTTCTTC	-	-	TRBV5-6	TRBJ2-1
CASRGDGTDEKLFF	TGTGCCAGCAGGGGCGACGGGACAGATGAAAAACTGTTTTTT	-	TRBD1	TRBV28	TRBJ1-4
CASSLGQGYGYTF	TGTGCCAGCAGTCTGGGACAGGGCTATGGCTACACCTTC	-	TRBD1	TRBV2	TRBJ1-2
CSASRSTEAFF	TGCAGTGCTAGTCGGTCCACTGAAGCTTTCTTT	-	-	TRBV20-1	TRBJ1-1
CASSPSTSGRAYEQYF	TGTGCCAGCAGCCCGAGCACTAGCGGGAGGGCCTACGAGCAGTACTTC	-	TRBD2	TRBV11-2	TRBJ2-7
CASGPGQGNQPQHF	TGTGCCAGCGGCCCCGGACAGGGAAATCAGCCCCAGCATTTT	-	TRBD1	TRBV9	TRBJ1-5
CASSQAPQGALYNEQFF	TGCGCCAGCAGCCAGGCGCCACAGGGAGCCTTATACAATGAGCAGTTCTTC	-	-	TRBV4-3	TRBJ2-1
CASSEYRGTGQGEKLFF	TGTGCCAGCAGTGAATATAGGGGGACAGGGCAGGGTGAAAAACTGTTTTTT	-	TRBD1	TRBV25-1	TRBJ1-4
CASTGRLAGHNEQFF	TGTGCCAGCACCGGCCGACTAGCGGGGCACAATGAGCAGTTCTTC	-	TRBD2	TRBV2	TRBJ2-1
CASSSWTANYGYTF	TGTGCCAGCAGCTCTTGGACAGCTAACTATGGCTACACCTTC	-	-	TRBV5-4	TRBJ1-2
CSAGGNEQYF	TGCAGCGCGGGGGGGAACGAGCAGTACTTC	-	TRBD2	TRBV29-1	TRBJ2-7
CAISESQRSEQYF	TGTGCCATCAGTGAGTCTCAGCGTAGCGAGCAGTACTTC	-	-	TRBV10-3	TRBJ2-7
CASSQGGGNQPQHF	TGTGCCAGCAGCCAAGGGGGGGGCAATCAGCCCCAGCATTTT	-	-	TRBV14	TRBJ1-5
CASSLGVLAGVGGQFF	TGTGCCAGCAGCTTAGGAGTGCTAGCGGGAGTAGGAGGGCAGTTCTTC	once	TRBD2	TRBV13	TRBJ2-1
CASSSDSGSLEQYF	TGCGCCAGCAGCTCGGATAGCGGGAGTCTCGAGCAGTACTTC	once	TRBD2	TRBV5-1	TRBJ2-7
CSASGGNYGYTF	TGCAGCGCTAGCGGTGGGAACTATGGCTACACCTTC	once	-	TRBV29-1	TRBJ1-2
CASSLWTEDTEAFF	TGTGCCAGCAGCCTCTGGACAGAAGACACTGAAGCTTTCTTT	-	-	TRBV6-5	TRBJ1-1
CASSYGSGGARGYTF	TGTGCCAGCAGTTATGGGTCAGGGGGCGCGAGGGGCTACACCTTC	-	TRBD1	TRBV6-6	TRBJ1-2
CASSDKTDTQYF	TGCGCCAGCAGTGACAAAACAGATACGCAGTATTTT	-	-	TRBV10-1	TRBJ2-3
CASSPPGIAGTYEQYF	TGTGCCAGCAGTCCTCCGGGGATAGCGGGCACCTACGAGCAGTACTTC	-	TRBD2	TRBV28	TRBJ2-7
CASSYLGQNQPQHF	TGTGCCAGCAGTTACTTAGGACAGAATCAGCCCCAGCATTTT	-	-	TRBV6-5	TRBJ1-5
CASSLASSYEQYF	TGTGCCAGCAGCTTAGCCTCGAGCTACGAGCAGTACTTC	-	-	TRBV7-6	TRBJ2-7
CASSLAGSPTEAFF	TGTGCCAGCAGCTTGGCAGGGTCACCCACTGAAGCTTTCTTT	-	-	TRBV5-4	TRBJ1-1
CASSLVTGLYNEQFF	TGTGCCAGCAGCTTAGTAACGGGACTGTACAATGAGCAGTTCTTC	-	-	TRBV7-9	TRBJ2-1
CASSQGGTGAEKLFF	TGCGCCAGCAGCCAAGGGGGGACAGGGGCTGAAAAACTGTTTTTT	-	TRBD1	TRBV4-3	TRBJ1-4
CASSEGPAGGLYNEQFF	TGTGCCAGCAGTGAAGGCCCAGCGGGAGGGTTGTACAATGAGCAGTTCTTC	-	TRBD2	TRBV6-1	TRBJ2-1
CASSLGQLSYGYTF	TGTGCCAGCAGCTTAGGTCAGTTATCCTATGGCTACACCTTC	-	-	TRBV13	TRBJ1-2
CASSEAGGHTIYF	TGTGCCAGCAGTGAAGCGGGAGGGCACACCATATATTTT	-	-	TRBV25-1	TRBJ1-3
CSAPRTDTQYF	TGCAGTGCCCCCAGGACAGATACGCAGTATTTT	-	-	TRBV20-1	TRBJ2-3
CASSRSLAGINEQFF	TGTGCCAGCAGCCGCAGCCTAGCGGGAATAAATGAGCAGTTCTTC	-	TRBD2	TRBV11-2	TRBJ2-1
CASSLAGELFF	TGTGCCAGCAGTCTCGCCGGGGAGCTGTTTTTT	-	-	TRBV6-1	TRBJ2-2
CASSLAGGIYEQYF	TGTGCCAGCAGCTTAGCAGGGGGTATCTACGAGCAGTACTTC	-	-	TRBV7-2	TRBJ2-7
CASSLYSRYGYTF	TGTGCCAGCAGTTTGTACAGCCGATATGGCTACACCTTC	-	-	TRBV27	TRBJ1-2
CASRVSRTGELFF	TGTGCCAGCAGAGTTTCGAGGACCGGGGAGCTGTTTTTT	-	-	TRBV25-1	TRBJ2-2
CASSLLPGQGKETQYF	TGTGCCAGCAGCTTACTGCCGGGACAGGGAAAGGAGACCCAGTACTTC	-	TRBD1	TRBV7-2	TRBJ2-5